These T cell receptor beta chains were read from a single sample in a study of regulatory T cells in long-lasting Graves disease. Via MiXCR, TCRdb re-called the multiplex PCR reads, giving one row per CDR3 protein. The profile shows 650,000 to 700,000 distinct CDR3 sequences, around 32% of them singletons. Sequencing was performed on peripheral blood mononuclear cells (PBMCs), taken when the disease was refractory, from a patient treated with antithyroid drugs. The receptors derive from a female donor with Graves disease. CDR3s include the opening cysteine and the closing phenylalanine or tryptophan. A D gene is named only where the DNA matches it firmly. Where a row states a size, it is once, few, many or the class of an expanded clone; other rows omit it.

TRBJ1-2,NA,many,TRBV2,CASLVQDNYGYTF,TGTGCCAGCCTTGTACAGGATAACTATGGCTACACCTTC
TRBJ2-5,TRBD1,many,TRBV6-1,CASSLGTGDSETQYF,TGTGCCAGCAGTCTCGGGACAGGGGACTCAGAGACCCAGTACTTC
TRBJ1-3,NA,NA,TRBV6-1,CASSRSGTSSGNTIYF,TGTGCCAGCAGTCGATCCGGGACGAGCTCTGGAAACACCATATATTTT
TRBJ1-1,TRBD1,once,TRBV12-3/TRBV12-4,CASRDPGQEGWNTEAFF,TGTGCCAGCAGAGATCCGGGACAGGAAGGCTGGAACACTGAAGCTTTCTTT
TRBJ2-2,TRBD1,NA,TRBV11-2,CASSSAGTGPGELFF,TGTGCCAGCAGCTCCGCAGGGACAGGGCCCGGGGAGCTGTTTTTT
TRBJ1-5,NA,NA,TRBV5-1,CASSLGGRAGQPQHF,TGCGCCAGCAGCTTGGGGGGCAGGGCGGGCCAGCCCCAGCATTTT
TRBJ1-1,NA,few,TRBV10-3,CAISESRSGTEAFF,TGTGCCATCAGTGAGTCAAGGTCGGGGACTGAAGCTTTCTTT
TRBJ2-7,TRBD2,NA,TRBV9,CASSVEAGTSGTDEQYF,TGTGCCAGCAGCGTAGAAGCCGGGACTAGCGGGACTGACGAGCAGTACTTC
TRBJ1-2,NA,few,TRBV29-1,CSVKIRAHLPNGYTF,TGCAGCGTTAAGATCCGGGCCCACCTTCCGAATGGCTACACCTTC
TRBJ2-7,NA,NA,TRBV11-2,CASSAPSAYEQYF,TGTGCCAGCAGCGCGCCCAGCGCCTACGAGCAGTACTTC
TRBJ2-3,TRBD1,NA,TRBV7-9,CASSAGGGSTDTQYF,TGTGCCAGCAGCGCAGGGGGCGGTAGCACAGATACGCAGTATTTT
TRBJ2-5,NA,NA,TRBV5-6,CASSSGQAYQETQYF,TGTGCCAGCAGCTCGGGTCAGGCGTACCAAGAGACCCAGTACTTC
TRBJ2-7,NA,NA,TRBV6-2/TRBV6-3,CASRRVDEQYF,TGTGCCAGCAGGAGGGTAGACGAGCAGTACTTC
TRBJ1-2,TRBD1,NA,TRBV6-5,CASSYKGVQGFSGGYGYTF,TGTGCCAGCAGTTACAAAGGAGTACAAGGATTTTCAGGGGGATATGGCTACACCTTC
TRBJ1-6,NA,NA,TRBV3-1,CASSQDTDSFSPLHF,TGTGCCAGCAGCCAAGATACAGACAGTTTTTCACCCCTCCACTTT
TRBJ1-1,NA,once,TRBV5-1,CASSLYGDGAFF,TGCGCCAGCAGCTTGTACGGGGATGGGGCTTTCTTT
TRBJ1-5,TRBD1,NA,TRBV20-1,CSASSGQENQPQHF,TGCAGTGCTAGCAGCGGACAGGAGAATCAGCCCCAGCATTTT
TRBJ2-7,NA,NA,TRBV18,CASSPTPTGSYEQYF,TGTGCCAGCTCACCAACCCCTACAGGGTCCTACGAGCAGTACTTC
TRBJ1-1,TRBD1,NA,TRBV29-1,CSVEETGGTEAFF,TGCAGCGTTGAAGAAACAGGGGGCACTGAAGCTTTCTTT
TRBJ1-1,TRBD1,NA,TRBV29-1,CSVVSFFGTGIMNTEAFF,TGCAGCGTTGTATCTTTTTTTGGGACAGGCATCATGAACACTGAAGCTTTCTTT
TRBJ2-7,NA,few,TRBV11-2,CASENGNFYEQYF,TGTGCCAGCGAGAATGGTAATTTTTACGAGCAGTACTTC
TRBJ2-1,NA,NA,TRBV7-3,CASRIDVGDRSNEQFF,TGTGCCAGCAGGATAGACGTGGGAGACCGGTCCAATGAGCAGTTCTTC
TRBJ2-7,NA,NA,TRBV6-1,CASRGDISSYEQYF,TGTGCCAGCAGAGGGGACATTTCAAGTTACGAGCAGTACTTC
TRBJ1-2,NA,NA,TRBV3-1,CASSHQRGEAGYTF,TGTGCCAGCAGCCACCAACGCGGGGAGGCTGGCTACACCTTC
TRBJ1-2,TRBD1,many,TRBV6-5,CASSYEGQGVRYRGYTF,TGTGCCAGCAGTTACGAGGGACAGGGGGTCCGTTACCGTGGCTACACCTTC
TRBJ2-7,NA,NA,TRBV15,CATSRDRQVWQYF,TGTGCCACCAGCAGAGATCGACAGGTCTGGCAGTACTTC
TRBJ1-1,TRBD1,NA,TRBV24-1,CATSEQGATGAFF,TGTGCCACCAGTGAACAGGGGGCGACTGGAGCTTTCTTT
TRBJ2-7,NA,NA,TRBV6-2/TRBV6-3,CASSYSLDTLRVGEQYF,TGTGCCAGCAGTTACTCCCTGGACACCCTCCGCGTGGGTGAGCAGTACTTC
TRBJ2-1,TRBD2,NA,TRBV6-1,CASRGSRRGTYNEQFF,TGTGCCAGCAGGGGGTCCAGGCGGGGGACCTACAATGAGCAGTTCTTC
TRBJ1-2,NA,many,TRBV28,CASTRLGGYTF,TGTGCCAGCACCCGTCTAGGGGGCTACACCTTC
TRBJ1-1,TRBD1,NA,TRBV20-1,CSAKTRGLSTEAFF,TGCAGTGCTAAAACAAGGGGGCTGAGCACTGAAGCTTTCTTT
TRBJ2-7,NA,NA,TRBV5-1,CARSGSEQYF,TGCGCCAGGAGTGGAAGCGAGCAGTACTTC